This T cell receptor (beta chain) comes out of a study of vaccination and CD4 T cells after COVID-19. For the study at large: Each post-COVID sample was drawn after diagnosis, and the median interval was approximately 92 days (range 35 to 161).

The CDR3 contains 16 residues. The V gene's germline CDR1 is LNHDA and CDR2 SQIVND (reference sequence). The V and J ends lost 7 bases and 3 bases respectively, with 19 bases between them. CD4+ T cells that had been cultured provided DNA sequenced with the Oncomine TCR Beta short-read assay. Investigators isolated genomic DNA from cultured CD4+ T cells. One entry per CDR3 protein, called by TCRdb with MiXCR from the PCR reads. Of about 5,400 distinct CDR3 sequences detected, roughly 35% appear once; the ten largest clones hold around a third. This clonotype was seen a handful of times. Its specificity is unknown. Treatment in this sample: roughly 10-day PBMC culture with coronavirus spike peptide pools or control peptides (ViraFEST assay). These CD4+ T cells came from an unexposed donor, sampled before the COVID-19 pandemic (2011-2018). General study findings and limits: Convalescent patients had a median roughly 86% of post-vaccine SARS-CoV-2-reactive clones that were detected only after vaccination, not before it.

The specimen sequenced was CD4+ T cells from blood, cultured in vitro. This TCR derives from a human donor in good health. The genes are TRBV19 and TRBJ2-1; a possible D gene is TRBD1 (5 bases). CDR3 in amino acids: CASKAPEKGRYNEQFF. CDR3 sequence (DNA): TGTGCCAGTAAAGCGCCCGAAAAGGGGCGCTACAATGAGCAGTTCTTC.